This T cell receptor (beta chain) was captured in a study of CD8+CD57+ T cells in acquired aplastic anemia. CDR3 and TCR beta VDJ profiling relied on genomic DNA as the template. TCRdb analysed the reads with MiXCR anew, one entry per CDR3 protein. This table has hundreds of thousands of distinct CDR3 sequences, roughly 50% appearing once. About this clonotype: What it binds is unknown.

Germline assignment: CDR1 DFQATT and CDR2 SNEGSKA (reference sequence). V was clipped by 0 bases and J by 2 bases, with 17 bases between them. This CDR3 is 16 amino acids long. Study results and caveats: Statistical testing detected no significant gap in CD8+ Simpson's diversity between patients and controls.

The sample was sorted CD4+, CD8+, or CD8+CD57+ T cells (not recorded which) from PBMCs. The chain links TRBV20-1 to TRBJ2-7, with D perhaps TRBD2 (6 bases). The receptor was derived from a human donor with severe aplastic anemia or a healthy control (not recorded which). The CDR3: CSARDWRGTEAYEQYF. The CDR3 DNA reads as TGCAGTGCTAGAGATTGGCGAGGGACTGAAGCCTACGAGCAGTACTTC.